This TCR beta chain was captured in a study of blood T cell repertoires in COVID-19 (dated by TCRdb to about 2020). Describing the broader study: Collaborator samples came from the United States, Italy and Spain and covered acute and convalescent phases of COVID-19. The prospective study material was composed of cDNA or gDNA derived from T cells, B-cell-depleted T cells, or PBMCs. The dataset comprised deeply sampled blood TCRbeta repertoires from subjects exposed to, actively infected with, or recovered from COVID-19. A freely available public database, intended as a resource for researchers studying the immune response to SARS-CoV-2, is where the repertoires were released. Samples were obtained from the ongoing ImmuneRACE study (first 160 participants) and from over a thousand subjects provided by 6 global collaborators. Sample metadata almost always included a de-identified subject ID, COVID-19 status, age in years and sex. Where available, HLA class I and class II types were obtained from metadata supplied by the sample provider rather than from assay-based typing.

Paper-wide results and their limitations: The amount of clinical and demographic metadata varied by source and participant and was provided uncurated.

Participants in the prospective study were enrolled through a virtual design, were aged roughly 18 to 100 years, and lived in roughly 26 United States geographic areas. In the prospective study, participants were assigned to cohorts based on the clinical history participants reported in a screening survey and a study questionnaire. Mobile phlebotomists in the prospective study collected whole blood, serum and a nasopharyngeal or oropharyngeal swab from every participant. Over a roughly 2-month period, participants in the prospective study had the option of providing additional blood draws and questionnaires. Blood samples from the prospective study were shipped frozen or at room temperature prior to DNA extraction. Of note for this clone: The clone's antigen remains unknown. Per-base qualities were not stored, and no clone one base away is much larger.

TCRbeta CDR3 regions were amplified from genomic DNA using the immunoSEQ Assay, a bias-controlled multiplex PCR. The paper's processing steps were these. The number of nucleated cells in each sample was estimated by amplification of reference gene primers within the assay. To quantify the absolute abundance of each unique TCRbeta CDR3 rearrangement, sequence reads were collapsed and filtered. For each sample, productive Simpson clonality was calculated by taking the square root of Simpson's diversity index across productive rearrangements. Entries here come from immuneACCESS through TCRdb and include only in-frame sequences with V and J called. Some clones fail to appear in such tables; in the studies checked, an unresolved V gene covers under half of the shortfall, and the cause of the remainder is unknown. V, J and clone size are those of that table, while D and trimming were read from the DNA. A total of approximately 210,000 clones appear in this sample, approximately 80% of them only once. 4.3% of the sample belongs to the ten largest clones.

The sequenced material came from PBMCs or T cells enriched from blood (not recorded which). The TCR comes from a man in his thirties or forties with acute COVID-19.

CDR3 region: CASKLANTGELFF. The DNA sequence follows: TGTGCCAGCAAGCTAGCGAACACCGGGGAGCTGTTTTTT. Here the chain combines TRBV6-5 and TRBJ2-2, with no reliable assignment of the D segment. V gives up 7 bases and J gives up 0 bases, and the segment between their germline ends measures 6 bases. The CDR3, from cysteine to phenylalanine, totals 13 residues. Only the CDR3 part of the read is kept: 39 bases, read in frame from the first base. Per the germline V gene, MNHEY is the CDR1 and SVGAGI is the CDR2.